This TCR beta chain was retrieved from a study of CD8 T cells in ankylosing spondylitis. The CDR3 is 14 residues long. Trimming pared 6 bases from V and 5 bases from J, leaving 14 bases between. The V gene's germline CDR1 is SNHLY and CDR2 FYNNEI. Making the TCR beta libraries involved quantitative 5'-RACE with molecular barcodes. In TCRdb, the 5' RACE reads were re-called with MiXCR into one record per CDR3 protein. The repertoire consists of 250,000 or so distinct CDR3 sequences, with 18% occurring once and the leading ten covering roughly a third. The receptor was derived from a male donor with ankylosing spondylitis or in good health (not recorded which). The V call is TRBV2, the J call TRBJ2-1; the D gene is possibly TRBD2 (5 bases). Sequenced material: blood, either unsorted or a sorted T cell fraction (not recorded which). CDR3 region: CASSAEAADNEQFF. In nucleotides, the CDR3 is TGTGCCAGCAGCGCGGAGGCGGCAGACAATGAGCAGTTCTTC.